A selection of T cell receptor beta chains follows, all from one sample in a study of vaccination effects on CD4 cells after COVID-19. Sequencing was performed with immunoSEQ multiplex PCR; in TCRdb, only in-frame clones are kept and a portion is missing. The sample lists 55,000 to 80,000 clones, 80% occurring once. Their recognized antigens are unknown. The material sequenced was CD4+ T cells from PBMCs cultured with SARS-CoV-2 spike peptides, taken before COVID-19 vaccination. All receptors come from a human donor who received a COVID-19 vaccine. Each CDR3 is given without its conserved first and last residue.

>TRBV6-6|16|TRBJ1-2
ASSPTHLTGTGGLGYT
>TRBV5-4|12|TRBJ1-1
ASSLENRGTEAF
>TRBV9|9|TRBJ1-1
ASSSQSTVF
>TRBV7-2|17|TRBJ2-6
ASSQGSGQGDGGANVLT
>TRBV19|14|TRBJ2-5
ASSSPGTVAQETQY
>TRBV18|13|TRBJ2-1
ASSPAGTALNEQF
>TRBV18|11|TRBJ1-2
ASSPYEGYGYT
>TRBV27|10|TRBJ1-2
ASSFPRSGYT
>TRBV19|11|TRBJ1-1
ASSSGAGTEAF
>TRBV7-9|12|TRBJ2-2
ASSSRVYTGELF
>TRBV30|11|TRBJ1-5
AWSVQVNQPQH